A selection of T cell receptor beta chains follows, all from one sample in a study of cytomegalovirus exposure and HLA in healthy donors. The repertoire was sequenced with immunoSEQ multiplex PCR; TCRdb's copy has only in-frame clones and lacks some. The sample records 140,000 to 150,000 clones, less than 85% being singletons. Sample: PBMCs. The receptors shown here come from a man aged 40-49 years in good health and CMV-seronegative. Both conserved end residues are trimmed from each CDR3. A D gene is named only where the DNA matches it firmly.

TRBD2 TRBV2 ASTSPLAGALGWGTDTQY
TRBD1 TRBV14 ASSQSELTGGFKYEQY
. TRBV13 ASSFGSTGELF
. TRBV7-6 ASIPSGSYEQY
TRBD2 TRBV5-6 ASSLELTSGVTGELF
. TRBV19 ASSIQDNYGYT
. TRBV7-9 SSSSIMAGSDNEQF
TRBD1 TRBV7-9 SSSSPFRDSQKLF
. TRBV9 ASSVARFDEQY
. TRBV7-2 ASSRGGTGTQY
TRBD1 TRBV11-3 ASSEWTGDYNEQF
TRBD2 TRBV2 ASSGRVLSSGANVLT
TRBD1 TRBV7-6 ASSLGTGAHNEQF
TRBD1 TRBV7-8 ASSGRTGTNQKLF
TRBD1 TRBV5-5 ASSVDRGLYEQY
. TRBV4-3 ASSQAGLSNEQF
. TRBV19 ASSIVGANQPQH
. TRBV27 ASSPDWNGETQY
. TRBV28 ARPRGYEQY
. TRBV21-1 ASSKRTAYEQY
. TRBV7-9 ASSLAQLTGFSGNTIY
. TRBV30 AWSGRRRDTQY
TRBD1 TRBV15 ATSKGPPDRVYEQY
. TRBV4-3 ASSRLTPVEPTNEKLF
TRBD1 TRBV6-6 ASSHRTGGYGYT
TRBD1 TRBV18 ASSYGQGALNGELF
. TRBV7-3 ASSFGGTDTQY
TRBD2 TRBV30 AWSDHGTSGNQSYEQY
TRBD1 TRBV6-5 ASRRGQFVEKLF
TRBD2 TRBV7-2 ASSFPGTSGGETQY
. TRBV2 ASSEIGTAYEQY
TRBD2 TRBV4-2 ASSLAGAHNEQF
. TRBV28 ASSSRTGIKSGEQY
. TRBV7-2 ASSLRLANTGELF
. TRBV5-6 ASSYGQLSTDTQY
. TRBV6-5 ASSRGSSYNSPLH
. TRBV19 ASSIDVAGLSTDTQY
. TRBV6-5 ASSYGLGRGDTQY
. TRBV27 ASSLFSGGYNSPLH
TRBD2 TRBV2 ASKPGLAGDEQY
TRBD1 TRBV5-4 ASSPWTGVSYGYT
TRBD1 TRBV11-3 ASSLDNVGGREQF
TRBD2 TRBV19 ASSSPGGPNTGELF
TRBD2 TRBV7-6 ASSPQRGGTGELF
. TRBV15 ATSRDSLGYTYEQY
. TRBV4-1 ASSQYNRVDTEAF
. TRBV27 ASGRVNQPQH